This paragraph reports one TCR beta chain. The V end lost 2 bases, the J end lost 6 bases, and 17 bases lay between the germline ends. The CDR3 totals 15 residues. CDR1 and CDR2 from the germline V gene are MDHEN and SYDVKM. In the study's own analysis: Scientists estimated how many nucleated cells there were by amplifying reference gene primers. The protocol was immunoSEQ multiplex PCR, while the TCRdb copy is restricted to in-frame clones and leaves out a portion. D and trimming were read from the DNA, whereas the V and J calls and clone size are those reported in that table. Among about 400,000 clones listed, approximately 89% were seen once. Each participant's cohort was designated according to participant-reported clinical history. Recovery among Cohort 3 donors was established by two negative PCRs, clearance, or symptom resolution. This record comes from a study of blood T cell repertoires in COVID-19.

This TCR derives from a woman aged 30 to 39 who had recovered from COVID-19. Source material: PBMCs or T cells enriched from blood (not recorded which). The chain links TRBV28 to TRBJ2-7; no firm D call. CDR3 nucleotide sequence: TGTGCCAGCAGTTTAGCCCCGACGCGGCCTCGCGAGCAGTACTTC. Its translation: CASSLAPTRPREQYF.